These 5 T cell receptor beta chains were sequenced from one sample in a study of a mutant IDH1 vaccine in newly diagnosed glioma (dated by TCRdb to the early 2020s). The library was prepared using the immunoSEQ multiplex PCR assay. Imported from immuneACCESS, the table was reduced by TCRdb to in-frame sequences with V and J called. These copies leave out some clones; in studies compared against another copy, an unresolved V gene accounts for under half, and the cause of the remainder is not known. Present in this sample are approximately 82,000 clones, 75% to 90% of which were seen just once. The ten top clones hold around 0.77% of the sample. No antigen is known for these receptors. Per the publication, the time point label means: week 23, last vaccination. A 20-mer mutant IDH1 peptide at 300 micrograms in Montanide made up each vaccine dose, which was injected subcutaneously together with topical imiquimod.

The sequencing here drew on PBMCs, taken from a glioma patient whose treatment included an IDH1 peptide vaccine. These TCRs come from a woman aged 45-65 years with glioma.

The chain joins TRBV28 to TRBJ1-6; unclear D gene. The V and J ends lost 6 bases and 5 bases respectively, with 14 bases between them. The CDR3 spans 15 residues. Germline CDR1 reads MDHEN; CDR2 reads SYDVKM. Here the CDR3 DNA reads TGTGCCAGCAGCGGTGTTGTCGGACATAATTCACCCCTCCACTTT. Its protein is CASSGVVGHNSPLHF.

This sequence joins TRBV5-1 and TRBJ2-7, with 12 positions matching TRBD1. With V trimmed by 4 bases and J by 2 bases, 4 bases remained unmatched. From germline, CDR1 is SGHRS and CDR2 YFSETQ. This CDR3 has 15 amino acids. The CDR3 DNA reads TGCGCCAGCAGCCGGGGACAGGGGGCTACCTACGAGCAGTACTTC. Protein: CASSRGQGATYEQYF.

CDR3 residues: CASSRRTGDTEAFF. CDR3 coding DNA: TGTGCCAGCAGTAGACGGACAGGGGACACTGAAGCTTTCTTT. This sequence joins TRBV27 and TRBJ1-1; 9 nucleotides agree with TRBD1. Per germline, CDR1 MNHEY and CDR2 SMNVEV (reference sequence). The junction had 4 bases not matched to a gene; V was cut back by 5 bases and J by 3 bases. CDR3 length: 14 amino acids.

The rearrangement links TRBV6-1 to TRBJ2-2; tentative D call: TRBD1 (5 bases). V dropped 8 bases and J dropped 2 bases, with 9 bases sitting between them. This CDR3 comprises 13 residues. The germline V gene has CDR1 MNHNS and CDR2 SASEGT. The CDR3 nucleotides are TGTGCCAGCGGGGCGGAAAACACCGGGGAGCTGTTTTTT. Translating gives CASGAENTGELFF.

J is TRBJ2-1 and V is TRBV4-1, with D unresolved. CDR1 is MGHRA and CDR2 is YSYEKL in the germline V gene. V shed 1 base and J shed 2 bases, with 12 bases lying between them. CDR3 length: 16 amino acids. CDR3 region: CASSQGPVTPYNEQFF. CDR3 nucleotide sequence: TGCGCCAGCAGCCAAGGTCCGGTTACCCCCTACAATGAGCAGTTCTTC.